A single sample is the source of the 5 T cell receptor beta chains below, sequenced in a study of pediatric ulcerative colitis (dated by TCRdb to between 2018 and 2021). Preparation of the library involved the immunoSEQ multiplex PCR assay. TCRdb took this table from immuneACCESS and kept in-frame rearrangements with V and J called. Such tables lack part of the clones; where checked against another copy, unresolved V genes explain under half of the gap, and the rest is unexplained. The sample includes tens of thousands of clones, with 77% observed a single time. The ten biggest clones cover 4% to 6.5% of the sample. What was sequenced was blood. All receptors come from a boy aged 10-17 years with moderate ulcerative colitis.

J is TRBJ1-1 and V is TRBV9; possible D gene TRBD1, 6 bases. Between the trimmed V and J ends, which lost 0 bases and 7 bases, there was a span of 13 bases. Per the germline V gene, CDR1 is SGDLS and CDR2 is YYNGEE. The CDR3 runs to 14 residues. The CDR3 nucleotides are TGTGCCAGCAGCGTAGCGGCGGGGGCTTTTGAAGCTTTCTTT. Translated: CASSVAAGAFEAFF.

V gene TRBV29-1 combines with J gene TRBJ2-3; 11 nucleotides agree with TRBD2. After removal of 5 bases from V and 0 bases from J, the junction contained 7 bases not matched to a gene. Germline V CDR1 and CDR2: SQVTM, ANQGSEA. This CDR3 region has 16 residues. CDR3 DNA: TGCAGCGTTAACCTTGTAGCGGGGGGGAGCACAGATACGCAGTATTTT. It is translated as CSVNLVAGGSTDTQYF.

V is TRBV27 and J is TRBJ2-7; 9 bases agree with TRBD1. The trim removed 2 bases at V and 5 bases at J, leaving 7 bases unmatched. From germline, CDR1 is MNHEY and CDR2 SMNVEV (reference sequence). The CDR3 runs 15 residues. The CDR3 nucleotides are TGTGCCAGCAGTTTACGTGGGACAGGGTCTCACGAGCAGTACTTC. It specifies CASSLRGTGSHEQYF.

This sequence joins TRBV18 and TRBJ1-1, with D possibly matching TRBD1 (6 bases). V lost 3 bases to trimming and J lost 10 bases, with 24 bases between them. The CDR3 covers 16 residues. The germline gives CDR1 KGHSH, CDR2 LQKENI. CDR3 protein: CASSPENGRGAVGAFF. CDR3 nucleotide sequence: TGTGCCAGCTCACCGGAGAATGGTAGGGGGGCGGTCGGAGCTTTCTTT. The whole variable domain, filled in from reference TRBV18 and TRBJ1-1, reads NAGVMQNPRHLVRRRGQEARLRCSPMKGHSHVYWYRQLPEEGLKFMVYLQKENIIDESGMPKERFSAEFPKEGPSILRIQQVVRGDSAAYFCASSPENGRGAVGAFFGQGTRLTVV.

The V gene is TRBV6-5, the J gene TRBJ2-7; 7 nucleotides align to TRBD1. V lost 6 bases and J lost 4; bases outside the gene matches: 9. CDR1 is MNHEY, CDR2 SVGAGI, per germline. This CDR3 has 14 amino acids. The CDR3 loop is CASSKRQGRYEQYF. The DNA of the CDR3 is TGTGCCAGCAGCAAGAGACAGGGTCGGTACGAGCAGTACTTC.